This passage covers 23 T cell receptor beta chains from one sample sequenced in a study of cytomegalovirus exposure and HLA in healthy donors. Researchers ran the PCR with 60 Vbeta and 13 Jbeta primers. Profiling relied on immunoSEQ multiplex PCR, and the TCRdb table lists in-frame clones only, not all of them. This sample has approximately 200,000 clones, with around 79% found just once. The sample comprised PBMCs. All receptors derive from a girl between 5 and 17 years old in good health and CMV-seropositive.

This clone was picked up a small number of times. The same CDR3 is also encoded by other DNA sequences in this sample. The chain combines TRBV6-4 with TRBJ2-2; 7 nucleotides line up with TRBD1. Germline CDR1 MRHNA, CDR2 SNTAGT. The CDR3 consists of 14 residues. V trimming: 0 bases; J trimming: 6 bases; junction bases outside the gene matches: 1. The CDR3 loop reads CASSDSTGSGELFF. The CDR3 nucleotides read TGTGCCAGCAGTGACTCGACAGGGTCCGGGGAGCTGTTTTTT.

This sequence joins TRBV7-2 and TRBJ1-2, with 9 bases identical to TRBD1. The CDR3 runs 12 residues. Per the germline V gene, CDR1 is SGHTA and CDR2 is FQGNSA. V shed 4 bases and J 7 bases; nucleotides not matched to a gene: 1. CDR3 nucleotide sequence: TGTGCCAGCAGCTGGGACAGGGTTGGCTACACCTTC. Amino acids: CASSWDRVGYTF.

The sample holds one count of this clone. V usage is TRBV7-9 and J usage is TRBJ1-1; D possibly corresponds to TRBD1 (5 bases). The CDR3 consists of 16 residues. The V end was cut by 8 bases, the J end by 5 bases, with 24 bases between. Germline assignment: CDR1 SEHNR and CDR2 FQNEAQ (reference sequence). DNA for the CDR3: TGTGCCAGCCGATCACACGCGGGGCAGGGTAAGACTGAAGCTTTCTTT. It yields the protein CASRSHAGQGKTEAFF.

This sequence joins TRBV18 and TRBJ2-5; D unclear. With the DNA end fitting TRBJ2-7 better, the J assignment may be wrong. Germline CDR1 KGHSH, CDR2 LQKENI. The CDR3 loop spans 13 amino acids. The CDR3 DNA is TGTGCCAGCTCACCACCAAGCTCCTACGAGCAGTACTTC. Amino acid sequence: CASSPPSSYEQYF.

V gene TRBV6-1 combines with J gene TRBJ2-7; 8 bases map to TRBD2. The length of the CDR3 is 15 residues. J was trimmed by 4 bases and V by 2 bases; bases with no gene match: 7. Germline CDR1 is MNHNS and CDR2 is SASEGT. The CDR3, as DNA: TGTGCCAGCAGTGAACAAAGCGGGGGTAGATACGAGCAGTACTTC. Protein sequence: CASSEQSGGRYEQYF.

The rearrangement links TRBV5-4 to TRBJ2-5; TRBD1 is a possible D gene (6 bases). The germline CDR1 and CDR2 sequences are SGHNT and YYREEE (reference sequence). Trimming removed 3 bases at V and 2 bases at J, with 11 bases between. The CDR3 consists of 14 residues. CDR3 in amino acids: CASSSRQEQETQYF. CDR3 bases: TGTGCCAGCAGCTCGAGACAGGAGCAAGAGACCCAGTACTTC.

Only a few counts were recorded for this clone. V usage is TRBV18 and J usage is TRBJ2-3; 15 bases are shared with TRBD2. This CDR3 has 17 residues. V lost 3 bases and J lost 6; bases outside the gene matches: 7. Germline V gene data show CDR1 as KGHSH and CDR2 as LQKENI. Here the CDR3 reads CASSPRTSGGAGDTQYF. The DNA of the CDR3 is TGTGCCAGCTCACCCCGGACTAGCGGGGGGGCCGGGGATACGCAGTATTTT.

CDR3 coding DNA: TGCGCCAGCAGCCAAGATCCGGCGGGGCGGTCAGATACGCAGTATTTT. It yields the protein CASSQDPAGRSDTQYF. The V call is TRBV4-3, the J call TRBJ2-3; the D gene is possibly TRBD2 (6 bases). Trimming pared 0 bases from V and 4 bases from J, leaving 14 bases between. The CDR3 is made up of 16 amino acids. The germline V gene has CDR1 LGHNA and CDR2 YSLEER.

This rearrangement joins TRBV7-2 to TRBJ2-1; TRBD2 is a possible D gene (6 bases). The germline V gene encodes CDR1 SGHTA and CDR2 FQGNSA. The CDR3 contains 13 residues. V was clipped by 4 bases and J by 6 bases, with 10 bases between them. CDR3 nucleotides: TGTGCCAGCAGCTCGCGCGGGGTCAATGAGCAGTTCTTC. This codes for CASSSRGVNEQFF.

The rearrangement links TRBV6-6 to TRBJ2-5; D possibly corresponds to TRBD1 (6 bases). The V gene lost 2 bases and the J gene lost 2 bases, with 15 bases spanning the gap. From germline, CDR1 is MNHNY and CDR2 SVGAGI (reference sequence). The CDR3 contains 16 residues. CDR3 loop: CASSYPPGQPQETQYF. CDR3 nucleotides: TGTGCCAGCAGTTACCCCCCCGGACAGCCGCAAGAGACCCAGTACTTC.

The chain links TRBV11-2 to TRBJ2-7; the D is unclear. CDR3 length: 14 residues. CDR1 is SGHAT, CDR2 FQNNGV, per germline. V gave up 4 bases and J gave up 2 bases, with 12 bases separating them. Here the CDR3 DNA reads TGTGCCAGCAGCTCGGAGACTTTCCCCTACGAGCAGTACTTC. It translates to CASSSETFPYEQYF. Drawing the rest from reference TRBV11-2 and TRBJ2-7, the complete variable domain is EAGVAQSPRYKIIEKRQSVAFWCNPISGHATLYWYQQILGQGPKLLIQFQNNGVVDDSQLPKDRFSAERLKGVDSTLKIQPAKLEDSAVYLCASSSETFPYEQYFGPGTRLTVT.

The chain employs TRBV7-2 and TRBJ1-1, with D possibly matching TRBD1 (6 bases). Germline loops: CDR1 SGHTA, CDR2 FQGNSA. CDR3 length: 13 amino acids. V was clipped by 7 bases and J by 5 bases, with 14 bases between them. CDR3 region: CASTQTGWTEAFF. The CDR3 coding sequence is TGTGCCAGCACCCAAACAGGGTGGACTGAAGCTTTCTTT.

The CDR3, as DNA: TGTGCCAGGGAGAGACAGACAGGGGCTGAAAAACTGTTTTTT. Translation gives CARERQTGAEKLFF. The chain is built from TRBV27 and TRBJ1-4; 8 nucleotides align to TRBD1. The CDR3 sequence is 14 residues long. V was pared by 9 bases and J by 7 bases, with 10 bases of the junction left unmatched. Germline V CDR1 and CDR2: MNHEY, SMNVEV (reference sequence).

The chain has TRBV6-6 and TRBJ2-7; 7 positions agree with TRBD1. The CDR3 is made up of 15 amino acids. Germline CDR1 reads MNHNY; CDR2 reads SVGAGI (reference sequence). V was clipped by 2 bases and J by 2 bases; unmatched bases: 6. In DNA form, the CDR3 reads TGTGCCAGCAGTTACCCGGAGACAGGGACCTACGAGCAGTACTTC. It translates to CASSYPETGTYEQYF.

The chain is built from TRBV25-1 and TRBJ1-2; TRBD1 matches at 7 bases. The ends lost 7 bases at V and 4 bases at J; junction bases unmatched: 3. The CDR3 consists of 12 residues. CDR1 MGHDK and CDR2 SYGVNS come from the germline V gene. The CDR3 DNA reads as TGTGCCAGCATGCAGGGGGGCTATGGCTACACCTTC. Protein sequence: CASMQGGYGYTF.

The J gene is TRBJ1-1, the V gene TRBV5-8; D uncertain. V was clipped by 5 bases and J by 0 bases, with 8 bases between them. CDR1 and CDR2 (germline): SGHTS, YDEGEE. CDR3 length: 13 amino acids. CDR3 in amino acids: CASRDTLNTEAFF. DNA of the CDR3: TGTGCCAGCAGAGATACACTGAACACTGAAGCTTTCTTT.

The V call is TRBV18, the J call TRBJ2-7; 7 bases are shared with TRBD1. Germline V CDR1 and CDR2: KGHSH, LQKENI. The V segment lost 3 bases and the J segment 3 bases; nucleotides outside the gene matches: 8. The CDR3 loop spans 15 amino acids. The DNA for the CDR3 is TGTGCCAGCTCACCTCCGGGACAGAACTACTACGAGCAGTACTTC. Protein sequence: CASSPPGQNYYEQYF.

This clone was found once. The V and J genes are TRBV7-2 and TRBJ2-7; TRBD2 matches at 8 bases. After removal of 2 bases from V and 1 base from J, the junction contained 4 bases not matched to a gene. The CDR3 covers 15 residues. CDR1 is SGHTA and CDR2 is FQGNSA in the germline V gene. The CDR3 DNA sequence: TGTGCCAGCAGCTTATACCAGCGGGGGTCCTACGAGCAGTACTTC. Translated, it gives CASSLYQRGSYEQYF.

This chain connects TRBV28 to TRBJ1-1; 7 positions match TRBD1. Germline V gene lookup returns CDR1 MDHEN and CDR2 SYDVKM. The trim removed 4 bases at V and 5 bases at J, leaving 13 bases unmatched. The CDR3 runs 16 residues. CDR3: CASSSGGAWGETEAFF. The CDR3, as DNA: TGTGCCAGCAGTTCAGGGGGAGCTTGGGGTGAAACTGAAGCTTTCTTT.

This chain joins TRBV7-9 and TRBJ1-4; D possibly corresponds to TRBD1 (6 bases). Germline lookup yields CDR1 SEHNR and CDR2 FQNEAQ (reference sequence). The CDR3 covers 15 residues. V was pared by 0 bases and J by 10 bases, with 15 bases between. CDR3 loop: CASSLAPGGEGKLFF. As DNA, the CDR3 is TGTGCCAGCAGCTTAGCGCCTGGGGGCGAGGGAAAACTGTTTTTT.

V is TRBV5-6 and J is TRBJ1-1, with a possible D match to TRBD1 (5 bases). This CDR3 is built from 15 residues. The V end lost 0 bases, the J end lost 1 base, and 10 bases lay between the germline ends. The V gene's germline CDR1 is SGHDT and CDR2 YYEEEE. CDR3 sequence: CASSLGQGSNTEAFF. CDR3 DNA: TGTGCCAGCAGCTTGGGGCAGGGATCGAACACTGAAGCTTTCTTT.

V gene TRBV15 combines with J gene TRBJ2-1; 13 bases map to TRBD2. CDR3 length equals 17 residues. V was pared by 0 bases and J by 7 bases, with 6 bases of the junction left unmatched. Germline lookup yields CDR1 LNHNV and CDR2 YYDKDF (reference sequence). DNA for the CDR3: TGTGCCACCAGCAGAGATCGAGTACTAGCGGGGGGGAATGAGCAGTTCTTC. Its translation is CATSRDRVLAGGNEQFF. The entire variable domain, with the rest obtained from reference TRBV15 and TRBJ2-1, is as follows: DAMVIQNPRYQVTQFGKPVTLSCSQTLNHNVMYWYQQKSSQAPKLLFHYYDKDFNNEADTPDNFQSRRPNTSFCFLDIRSPGLGDTAMYLCATSRDRVLAGGNEQFFGPGTRLTVL.

The chain links TRBV11-2 to TRBJ1-2, with 10 nucleotides matching TRBD1. V lost 4 bases to trimming and J lost 6 bases; unmatched junction nucleotides: 11. CDR3 size: 16 residues. Germline loops: CDR1 SGHAT, CDR2 FQNNGV. Here the CDR3 reads CASSSNRDRGLNGYTF. The CDR3 DNA is TGTGCCAGCAGCTCGAACCGGGACAGGGGATTGAATGGCTACACCTTC.